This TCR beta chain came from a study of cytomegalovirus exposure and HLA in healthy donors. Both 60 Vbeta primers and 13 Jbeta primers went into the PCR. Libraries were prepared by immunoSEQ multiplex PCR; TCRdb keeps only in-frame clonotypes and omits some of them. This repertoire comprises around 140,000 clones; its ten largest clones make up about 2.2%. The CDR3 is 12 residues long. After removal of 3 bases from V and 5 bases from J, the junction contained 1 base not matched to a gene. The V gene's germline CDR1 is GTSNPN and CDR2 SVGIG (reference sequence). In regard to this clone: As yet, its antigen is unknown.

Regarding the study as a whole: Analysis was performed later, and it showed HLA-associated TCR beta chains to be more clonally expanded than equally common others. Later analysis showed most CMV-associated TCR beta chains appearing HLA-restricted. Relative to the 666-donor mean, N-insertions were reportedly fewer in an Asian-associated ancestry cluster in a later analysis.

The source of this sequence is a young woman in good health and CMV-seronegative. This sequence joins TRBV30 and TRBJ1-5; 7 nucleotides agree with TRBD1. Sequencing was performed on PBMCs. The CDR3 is CAWSTGDQPQHF. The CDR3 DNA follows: TGTGCCTGGAGCACAGGGGATCAGCCCCAGCATTTT.